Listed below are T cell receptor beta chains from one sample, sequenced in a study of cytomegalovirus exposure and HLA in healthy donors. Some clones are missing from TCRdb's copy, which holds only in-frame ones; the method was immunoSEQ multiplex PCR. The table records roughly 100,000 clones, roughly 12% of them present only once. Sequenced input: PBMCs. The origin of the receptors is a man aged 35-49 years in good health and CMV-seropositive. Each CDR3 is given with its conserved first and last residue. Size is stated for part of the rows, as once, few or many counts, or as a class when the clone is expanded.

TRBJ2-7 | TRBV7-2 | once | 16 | CASSLGTSGSSSEQYF
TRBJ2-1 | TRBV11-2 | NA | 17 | CASSFLVAGVTRNEQFF
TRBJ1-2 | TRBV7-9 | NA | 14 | CASSFEGRLYGYTF
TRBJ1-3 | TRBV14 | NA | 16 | CASSQSQDRNGNTIYF
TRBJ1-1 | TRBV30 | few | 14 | CAWSVTLANTEAFF
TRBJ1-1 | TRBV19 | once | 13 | CASSIQGLTEAFF
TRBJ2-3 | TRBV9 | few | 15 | CASSVQGMGTDTQYF
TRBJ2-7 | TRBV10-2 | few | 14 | CASGIAGGNYEQYF
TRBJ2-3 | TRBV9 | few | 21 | CASSVSPGLAGGPVETDTQYF
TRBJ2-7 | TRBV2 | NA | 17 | CASSFRPGLARTYEQYF
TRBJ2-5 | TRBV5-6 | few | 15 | CASSRRLAGGETQYF
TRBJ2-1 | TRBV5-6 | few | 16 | CASSLGLAGSYNEQFF
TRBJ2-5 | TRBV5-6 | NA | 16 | CASSLEVGGYWETQYF
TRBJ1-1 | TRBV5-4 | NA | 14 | CASSLWGTHFGAFF
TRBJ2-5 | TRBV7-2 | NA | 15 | CASSRGTLTGETQYF
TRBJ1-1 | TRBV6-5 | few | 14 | CASREPGLGTEAFF
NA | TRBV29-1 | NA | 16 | CSVEIKGPLGVYEQYF
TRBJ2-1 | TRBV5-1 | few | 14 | CASSLATRNNEQFF
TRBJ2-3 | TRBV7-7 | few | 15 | CASTPNSDFSYTQYF
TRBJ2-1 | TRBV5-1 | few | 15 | CASSLEGTSNNEQFF
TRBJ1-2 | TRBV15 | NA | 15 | CATSRHRDIDYGYTF
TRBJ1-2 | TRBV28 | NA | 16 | CASSGRGQIFGYGYTF
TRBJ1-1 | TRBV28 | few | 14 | CASSSQGDGTEAFF
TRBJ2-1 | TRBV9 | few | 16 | CASSEGVGPRGHEQFF
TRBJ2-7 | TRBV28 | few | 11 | CASSRGVEQYF
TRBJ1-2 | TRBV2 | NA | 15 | CASRKDSLSNYGYTF
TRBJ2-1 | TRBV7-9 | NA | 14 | CASSRQGSYNEQFF
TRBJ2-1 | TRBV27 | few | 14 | CASSPGTSHNEQFF